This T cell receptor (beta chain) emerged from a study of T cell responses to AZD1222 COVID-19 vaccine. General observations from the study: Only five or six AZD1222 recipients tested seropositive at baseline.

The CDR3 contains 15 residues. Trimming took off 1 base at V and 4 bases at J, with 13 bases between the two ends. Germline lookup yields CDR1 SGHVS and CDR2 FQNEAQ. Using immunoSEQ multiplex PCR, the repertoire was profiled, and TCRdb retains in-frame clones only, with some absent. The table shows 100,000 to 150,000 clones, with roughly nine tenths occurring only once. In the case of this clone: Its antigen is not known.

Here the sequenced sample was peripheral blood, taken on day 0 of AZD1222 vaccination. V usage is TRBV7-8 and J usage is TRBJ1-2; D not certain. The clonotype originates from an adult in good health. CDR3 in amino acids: CASSLGSGGFYGYTF. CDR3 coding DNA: TGTGCCAGCAGCTTAGGGTCGGGAGGATTCTATGGCTACACCTTC.